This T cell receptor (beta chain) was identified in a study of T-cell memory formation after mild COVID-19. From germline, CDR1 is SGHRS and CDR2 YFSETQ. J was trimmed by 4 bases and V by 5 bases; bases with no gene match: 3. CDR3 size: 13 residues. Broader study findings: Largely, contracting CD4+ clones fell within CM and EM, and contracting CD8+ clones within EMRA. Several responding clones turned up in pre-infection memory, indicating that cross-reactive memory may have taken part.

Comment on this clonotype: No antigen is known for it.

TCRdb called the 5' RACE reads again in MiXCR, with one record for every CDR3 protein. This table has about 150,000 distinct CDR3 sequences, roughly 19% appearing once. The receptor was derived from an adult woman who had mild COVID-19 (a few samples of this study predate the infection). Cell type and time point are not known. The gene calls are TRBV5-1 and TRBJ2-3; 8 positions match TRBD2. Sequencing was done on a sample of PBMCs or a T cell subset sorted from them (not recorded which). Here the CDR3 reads CASRSGSADTQYF. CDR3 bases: TGCGCCAGCAGGAGCGGGAGCGCAGATACGCAGTATTTT.